The clone carrying this TCR beta chain appeared many times. These data are taken from a study of T cells in Graves' hyperthyroidism and ophthalmopathy. The CDR3 regions of TCR beta were amplified from RNA transcripts. First-round RT-PCR targeting the TCR CDR3 was performed with the HTBI primer set. TCRdb itself ran the multiplex PCR reads through MiXCR, one entry per CDR3 protein. The sample includes about 300,000 distinct CDR3 sequences, less than 15% seen only once; the top ten take roughly 8.5%. The V end lost 5 bases, the J end lost 0 bases, and 17 bases lay between the germline ends. This CDR3 is 16 amino acids long. The V gene's germline CDR1 is DFQATT and CDR2 SNEGSKA (reference sequence).

The V gene is TRBV20-1, the J gene TRBJ2-1; D gene uncertain. The sample was blood. This sequence was found in a woman under 40 with Graves' hyperthyroidism that later progressed to Graves' ophthalmopathy. The CDR3 here is CSAPPSDGSSYNEQFF. CDR3 bases: TGCAGTGCTCCCCCTTCCGACGGATCCTCCTACAATGAGCAGTTCTTC.